Described below is a single T cell receptor beta chain sequence and its context. Antigen unknown. Clones were sequenced by immunoSEQ multiplex PCR, and TCRdb holds only the in-frame ones, with some missing. The sample shows some 86,000 clones, over 75% of them seen only once. The ends were cut back, 7 bases at V and 5 bases at J, with 18 bases in the middle. Per the germline V gene, CDR1 is SNHLY and CDR2 is FYNNEI. The CDR3 extends over 15 amino acids. The data derive from a study of T cell responses to AZD1222 COVID-19 vaccine. General study findings and limits: Two AZD1222 doses significantly raised spike-specific TCR breadth and depth over controls.

This receptor was obtained from an adult in good health. The sequencing here drew on peripheral blood, taken on day 0 of AZD1222 vaccination. The chain has TRBV2 and TRBJ1-5, with D possibly being TRBD1 (5 bases). This CDR3 is CASTPRVSGYQPQHF. The CDR3 coding sequence is TGTGCCAGCACCCCAAGGGTGTCAGGGTATCAGCCCCAGCATTTT. Based on the CDR3 plus reference TRBV2 and TRBJ1-5, the full variable domain is EPEVTQTPSHQVTQMGQEVILRCVPISNHLYFYWYRQILGQKVEFLVSFYNNEISEKSEIFDDQFSVERPDGSNFTLKIRSTKLEDSAMYFCASTPRVSGYQPQHFGDGTRLSIL.